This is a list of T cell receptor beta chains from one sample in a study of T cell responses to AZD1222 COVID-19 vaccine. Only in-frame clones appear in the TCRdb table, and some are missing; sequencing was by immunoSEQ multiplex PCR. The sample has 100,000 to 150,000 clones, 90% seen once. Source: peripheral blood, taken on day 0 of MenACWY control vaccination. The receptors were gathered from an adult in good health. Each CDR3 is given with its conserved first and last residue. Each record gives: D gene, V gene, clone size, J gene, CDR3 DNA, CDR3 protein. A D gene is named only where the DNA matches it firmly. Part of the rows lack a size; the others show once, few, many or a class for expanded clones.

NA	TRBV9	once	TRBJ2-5	TGTGCCAGCAGCCCTCGACAGGGACTCGTAGAGACCCAGTACTTC	CASSPRQGLVETQYF
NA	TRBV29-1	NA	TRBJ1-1	TGCAGCGTTGGGACCGACAGGCCAGCTTTCTTT	CSVGTDRPAFF
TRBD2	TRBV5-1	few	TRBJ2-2	TGCGCCAGCAGCTCAGGGACTAGCGGGAGGCGGTACACCGGGGAGCTGTTTTTT	CASSSGTSGRRYTGELFF
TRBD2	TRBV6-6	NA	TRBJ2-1	TGTGCCAGCAGCTACCGGGTTGCGGGAGTCGATAATGAGCAGTTCTTC	CASSYRVAGVDNEQFF
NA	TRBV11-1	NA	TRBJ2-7	TGTGCCAGCAGCTTATTAAGGGGCGGTGAGCAGTACTTC	CASSLLRGGEQYF
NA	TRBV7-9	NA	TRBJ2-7	TGTGCCAGCAGCCTCGTATCGGACGGCTCCTACGAGCAGTACTTC	CASSLVSDGSYEQYF
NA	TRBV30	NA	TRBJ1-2	TGTGCCTGGACCCAGACCCTTAACTATGGCTACACCTTC	CAWTQTLNYGYTF
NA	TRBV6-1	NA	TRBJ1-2	TGTGCCAGCAGTGAACAGGAAAACTATGGCTACACCTTC	CASSEQENYGYTF
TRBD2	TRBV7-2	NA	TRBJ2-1	TGTGCCAGCAGCAGGGGGACTAGCGGATACAATGAGCAGTTCTTC	CASSRGTSGYNEQFF
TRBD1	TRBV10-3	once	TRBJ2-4	TGTGCCATCAGGGGGGACAGCAAAAACATTCAGTACTTC	CAIRGDSKNIQYF
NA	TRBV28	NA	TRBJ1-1	TGTGCCAGCAGTTTATGGACTGAAGCTTTCTTT	CASSLWTEAFF
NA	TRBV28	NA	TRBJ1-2	TGTGCCAGCAGTCGGGGCCTTGACTATGGCTACACCTTC	CASSRGLDYGYTF
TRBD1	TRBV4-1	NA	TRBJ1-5	TGCGCCAGCAGCCAGGAGGGGGCGCGCAATCAGCCCCAGCATTTT	CASSQEGARNQPQHF
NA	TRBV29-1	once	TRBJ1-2	TGCAGCGACGCACACCGTCGGGGGGGGAACTATGGCTACACCTTC	CSDAHRRGGNYGYTF
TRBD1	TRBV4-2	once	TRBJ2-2	TGTGCCAGCAGGCAGGGGGTCAACACCGGGGAGCTGTTTTTT	CASRQGVNTGELFF
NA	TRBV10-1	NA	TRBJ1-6	TGCGCCAGCAGTGGGACAGTTAATTCACCCCTCCACTTT	CASSGTVNSPLHF
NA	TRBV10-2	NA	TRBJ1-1	TGCGCCAGCAGTGAGGTCGGCGGTGAAGCTTTCTTT	CASSEVGGEAFF
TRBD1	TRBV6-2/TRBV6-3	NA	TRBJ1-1	TGTGCCAGCAGTTACGGCCGGGACAGGGGTGGAACTGAAGCTTTCTTT	CASSYGRDRGGTEAFF